The text below deals with one T cell receptor (beta chain). Here immunoSEQ multiplex PCR was the method, and the copy in TCRdb shows in-frame clones only, minus some. The table has tens of thousands of clones, more than 80% seen once. This record comes from a study of T cell changes during pregnancy in multiple sclerosis. CDR1 and CDR2 from the germline V gene are SQVTM and ANQGSEA. V shed 4 bases and J shed 8 bases, with 17 bases lying between them. The CDR3 spans 13 residues. The sequence was collected from a female donor with multiple sclerosis, enrolled in a pregnancy study. This sequence joins TRBV29-1 and TRBJ1-1; no reliable D call. The sample here was peripheral blood, taken in the third trimester of pregnancy. The CDR3 region has the DNA TGCAGCGTTGCTCTCGACCCACAGACCGAAGCTTTCTTT. This gives the protein CSVALDPQTEAFF. Combining the CDR3 with reference TRBV29-1 and TRBJ1-1 gives the whole variable domain SAVISQKPSRDICQRGTSLTIQCQVDSQVTMMFWYRQQPGQSLTLIATANQGSEATYESGFVIDKFPISRPNLTFSTLTVSNMSPEDSSIYLCSVALDPQTEAFFGQGTRLTVV.